This TCR beta chain was retrieved from a study of shared T cell receptors in the human thymus. The data were produced by immunoSEQ multiplex PCR, yet TCRdb's version contains in-frame clones alone and is incomplete. The sample carries over 650,000 clones, more than 70% recorded once. Per germline, CDR1 SGHNT and CDR2 YYREEE (reference sequence). The CDR3 runs to 15 residues. With 0 bases clipped from V and 2 bases from J, the junction kept 1 base outside the gene matches. These data were likewise used in another study, on human thymus T cells. Turning to that study: Corrective cardiac operations yielded the resected thymus tissue. V and J genes seemed to be used with bias in thymic and blood repertoires. The related literature has documented a marked overlap of thymic repertoires among unrelated individuals.

The sequencing input was thymocytes. J is TRBJ1-1 and V is TRBV5-4, with 10 bases identical to TRBD1. The origin of this receptor is a boy under two years old with a congenital heart defect. In DNA form, the CDR3 reads TGTGCCAGCAGCTTGGGGGACAGGGGAAACACTGAAGCTTTCTTT. It is translated as CASSLGDRGNTEAFF.